These 2 T cell receptor beta chains were sequenced from one sample in a study of T cell responses to AZD1222 COVID-19 vaccine. Profiled with immunoSEQ multiplex PCR; TCRdb holds only in-frame clones, not every one. The sample has roughly 140,000 clones, approximately 92% seen once. The source was peripheral blood, collected 28 days after the second AZD1222 dose. The receptor source for this set is an adult who received the AZD1222 COVID-19 vaccine.

V gene TRBV12-3 or TRBV12-4 combines with J gene TRBJ1-1, with D uncertain. The CDR3 contains 11 residues. Trimming removed 6 bases from V and 7 bases from J, with 9 bases in between. CDR3 loop: CASRLVGEAFF. The CDR3, as DNA: TGTGCCAGCAGGTTGGTCGGTGAAGCTTTCTTT.

The V gene is TRBV7-8, the J gene TRBJ1-1; 7 positions agree with TRBD1. CDR1 is SGHVS, CDR2 FQNEAQ, per germline. The ends lost 1 base at V and 1 base at J; junction bases unmatched: 6. The CDR3 has 16 residues. The CDR3 reads CASSLVFGQENTEAFF. The CDR3 DNA reads as TGTGCCAGCAGCTTAGTATTCGGACAGGAGAACACTGAAGCTTTCTTT.